A single sample is the source of the 20 T cell receptor beta chains below, sequenced in a study of blood T cell repertoires in COVID-19. The protocol was immunoSEQ multiplex PCR, while the TCRdb copy is restricted to in-frame clones and leaves out a portion. Of 260,000 or so clones in the sample, about nine tenths were seen once. Sequencing was done on a sample of PBMCs or T cells enriched from blood (not recorded which). These receptors all come from a woman aged 40 to 55 with acute COVID-19.

There are a few counts of this clone. The chain links TRBV24-1 to TRBJ2-1; 9 positions agree with TRBD2. Losses at the gene ends were 9 bases for V and 9 bases for J; bases not matched to a gene: 11. Germline V gene lookup returns CDR1 KGHDR and CDR2 SFDVKD. This CDR3 region has 14 residues. The CDR3 DNA sequence: TGTGCCACCCATCCGGGACTAGCAACGAGTGAGCAGTTCTTC. Its translation: CATHPGLATSEQFF.

Details on this clone: Other DNA sequences in this sample translate to the same CDR3. This sequence joins TRBV7-9 and TRBJ1-2; 9 nucleotides agree with TRBD1. The CDR3 loop spans 13 amino acids. The trim removed 3 bases at V and 4 bases at J, leaving 0 bases unmatched. Germline CDR1 SEHNR, CDR2 FQNEAQ (reference sequence). CDR3 protein: CASSLTGGYGYTF. CDR3 in DNA: TGTGCCAGCAGCTTGACAGGGGGCTATGGCTACACCTTC.

V gene TRBV12-3 or TRBV12-4 combines with J gene TRBJ2-7; D gene unclear. This CDR3 is 12 amino acids long. Trimming stripped 3 bases from V and 4 bases from J, with 7 bases between. Written as DNA, the CDR3 is TGTGCCAGCAGTTTTCGTGAGTACGAGCAGTACTTC. It translates to CASSFREYEQYF.

Here the CDR3 DNA reads TGTGCCAACCTCCCCGGGACAGGGGTCGAGACCCAGTACTTC. Its protein is CANLPGTGVETQYF. V gene TRBV2 combines with J gene TRBJ2-5; 10 bases match TRBD1. This CDR3 contains 14 residues. Germline CDR1 and CDR2: SNHLY and FYNNEI. The ends lost 10 bases at V and 5 bases at J; junction bases unmatched: 10. The full variable domain, rest sourced from reference TRBV2 and TRBJ2-5, is EPEVTQTPSHQVTQMGQEVILRCVPISNHLYFYWYRQILGQKVEFLVSFYNNEISEKSEIFDDQFSVERPDGSNFTLKIRSTKLEDSAMYFCANLPGTGVETQYFGPGTRLLVL.

The gene calls are TRBV28 and TRBJ1-2; tentatively, D is TRBD1 (5 bases). Germline V gives CDR1 MDHEN, CDR2 SYDVKM. This CDR3 comprises 11 residues. Trimming pared 2 bases from V and 13 bases from J, leaving 11 bases between. CDR3 sequence: CASSLEAGSTF. CDR3 nucleotide sequence: TGTGCCAGCAGTTTAGAAGCAGGGTCCACCTTC.

J is TRBJ2-3 and V is TRBV24-1, with 9 positions matching TRBD2. V dropped 4 bases and J dropped 4; count of bases not matched to a gene: 5. Germline CDR1 reads KGHDR; CDR2 reads SFDVKD. CDR3 length: 15 amino acids. CDR3 nucleotides: TGTGCCACCAGTGAGTCTAGCGGGATCTCAGATACGCAGTATTTT. This encodes CATSESSGISDTQYF.

CDR3 bases: TGTGCCAGCAGCTCCGTAGCGGGAGTGGGTGAGCAGTTCTTC. Translating it yields CASSSVAGVGEQFF. V usage is TRBV11-3 and J usage is TRBJ2-1, with 9 bases matching TRBD2. The CDR3 runs 14 residues. Germline assignment: CDR1 SGHNT and CDR2 YENEEA. After removal of 4 bases from V and 9 bases from J, the junction contained 7 bases not matched to a gene.

This clone is a singleton in its sample. The rearrangement links TRBV28 to TRBJ2-6; the match to TRBD1 covers 12 bases. The V segment lost 5 bases and the J segment 0 bases; nucleotides outside the gene matches: 5. CDR3 length: 18 amino acids. Germline V lookup: CDR1 MDHEN, CDR2 SYDVKM. CDR3 in DNA: TGTGCCAGCAGTAAGGGACAGGGGGCCCACTCTGGGGCCAACGTCCTGACTTTC. It translates to CASSKGQGAHSGANVLTF.

In its sample, this clone was seen once. This chain links TRBV7-2 with TRBJ2-1; D gene uncertain. V lost 6 bases and J 7 bases, leaving 10 bases between the germline ends. The CDR3 loop spans 12 amino acids. Germline assignment: CDR1 SGHTA and CDR2 FQGNSA. The CDR3 DNA reads as TGTGCCAGCAGTTTCAGATTGAATGAGCAGTTCTTC. Translating it yields CASSFRLNEQFF.

This clone was counted a single time. The chain combines TRBV5-1 with TRBJ2-7, with TRBD2 matching over 9 bases. The V segment lost 2 bases and the J segment 6 bases; nucleotides outside the gene matches: 15. The CDR3 sequence is 17 residues long. Germline CDR1 and CDR2: SGHRS and YFSETQ. Here the CDR3 DNA reads TGCGCCAGCAGCTTCCCGGGACTAGCTCTTGGGGACGGCGAGCAGTACTTC. It codes for CASSFPGLALGDGEQYF.

This chain joins TRBV19 and TRBJ2-7; 13 nucleotides match TRBD2. V shed 3 bases, J shed 7 bases, and the junction held 15 bases outside the gene matches. Germline assignment: CDR1 LNHDA and CDR2 SQIVND (reference sequence). The CDR3 sequence is 18 residues long. CDR3 loop: CASSIQGLLAGGPREQYF. In nucleotides, the CDR3 is TGTGCCAGTAGTATCCAGGGACTACTAGCGGGAGGGCCAAGGGAGCAGTACTTC.

The rearrangement links TRBV19 to TRBJ2-1, with TRBD2 as a possible D gene (6 bases). The CDR3 has 13 residues. CDR1 and CDR2 (germline): LNHDA, SQIVND (reference sequence). The V gene lost 3 bases and the J gene lost 5 bases, with 8 bases spanning the gap. DNA for the CDR3: TGTGCCAGTAGTATTAGCGGACACAATGAGCAGTTCTTC. It yields the protein CASSISGHNEQFF.

The CDR3 loop reads CASSPGTGGDTQYF. In DNA, the CDR3 is TGTGCCAGCAGCCCTGGGACAGGGGGCGATACGCAGTATTTT. The gene calls are TRBV7-3 and TRBJ2-3; 12 nucleotides line up with TRBD1. The junction had 3 bases not matched to a gene; V was cut back by 5 bases and J by 6 bases. The CDR3 consists of 14 residues. Germline V gene data show CDR1 as SGHTA and CDR2 as FQGTGA.

V is TRBV2 and J is TRBJ1-4; D remains ambiguous. This CDR3 is built from 12 residues. Trimming cost V 5 bases and J 8 bases, with 9 bases left between them. The germline V gene has CDR1 SNHLY and CDR2 FYNNEI. DNA of the CDR3: TGTGCCAGCAGTCCCGAGAGGGAAAAACTGTTTTTT. It encodes CASSPEREKLFF.

The rearrangement links TRBV19 to TRBJ1-3; D gene uncertain. The CDR3 spans 15 residues. CDR1 and CDR2 from the germline V gene are LNHDA and SQIVND (reference sequence). V was pared by 3 bases and J by 4 bases, with 13 bases between. The CDR3 reads CASSILGFSGNTIYF. The CDR3 nucleotides are TGTGCCAGTAGTATTCTAGGATTCTCCGGAAACACCATATATTTT.

V and J are TRBV7-9 and TRBJ1-2; the D is unclear. Trimming left V 7 bases short and J 0 bases short, with 12 bases between. This CDR3 is built from 14 residues. Germline lookup yields CDR1 SEHNR and CDR2 FQNEAQ (reference sequence). This CDR3 reads CASTRTGTNYGYTF. CDR3 bases: TGTGCCAGCACCCGGACGGGGACTAACTATGGCTACACCTTC.

The gene calls are TRBV7-9 and TRBJ2-7; 7 bases fit TRBD1. Per germline, CDR1 SEHNR and CDR2 FQNEAQ (reference sequence). Trimming at V came to 2 bases and at J to 5 bases, leaving 6 bases not matched to a gene. There are 14 residues in the CDR3. For the CDR3, the DNA is TGTGCCAGCAGCTTATCGGGACAGTCTCACGAGCAGTACGTC. Residues: CASSLSGQSHEQYV.

The rearrangement links TRBV9 to TRBJ1-5; D gene unclear. This CDR3 spans 15 amino acids. V gave up 1 base and J gave up 4 bases, with 12 bases separating them. Germline V lookup: CDR1 SGDLS, CDR2 YYNGEE. CDR3 coding DNA: TGTGCCAGCAGCGTAACGGGTCAGCCAAATCAGCCCCAGCATTTT. It is translated as CASSVTGQPNQPQHF.

The genes are TRBV7-8 and TRBJ1-6; D is unclear. Per the germline V gene, CDR1 is SGHVS and CDR2 is FQNEAQ. The V end was cut by 0 bases, the J end by 6 bases, with 9 bases between. CDR3 length equals 15 residues. CDR3 residues: CASSLATPRNSPLHF. The DNA for the CDR3 is TGTGCCAGCAGCTTAGCAACACCTCGTAATTCACCCCTCCACTTT.

This chain joins TRBV6-5 and TRBJ2-7; D is perhaps TRBD2 (5 bases). The length of the CDR3 is 13 residues. Germline V lookup: CDR1 MNHEY, CDR2 SVGAGI. Trimming shortened V by 2 bases and J by 1 base, and 6 bases separated the two germline ends. This CDR3 reads CASSYEGSYEQYV. DNA of the CDR3: TGTGCCAGCAGTTACGAGGGTTCCTACGAGCAGTACGTC.